Shown below are 14 T cell receptor beta chains from a single sample sequenced in a study of T cell responses to AZD1222 COVID-19 vaccine (dated by TCRdb to about 2021). Interpreted using the paper, the time point label stands for: about 28 days (+/-7) after the second vaccine dose. This specimen's treatment or condition label, interpreted: meningococcal conjugate vaccine given as trial control. The method behind the library was the immunoSEQ multiplex PCR assay. The immuneACCESS repertoire file appears here via TCRdb, limited to in-frame rearrangements. These files lack a portion of the clones; in checked studies, under half of the deficit traces to unresolved V genes, and the cause of the others is not known. This sample has around 140,000 clones in its table, and 70% to 90% of those were observed once. Roughly 5.2% of the sample lies in the top ten. The specimen was peripheral blood, collected 28 days after the second dose of the MenACWY control vaccine. All receptors derive from an adult who received the MenACWY meningococcal vaccine as a control.

V is TRBV27 and J is TRBJ1-6; the D is unclear. The V end lost 2 bases, the J end lost 0 bases, and 2 bases lay between the germline ends. Per the germline V gene, CDR1 is MNHEY and CDR2 is SMNVEV (reference sequence). There are 14 residues in the CDR3. In DNA, the CDR3 is TGTGCCAGCAGTTTACGCTCCTATAATTCACCCCTCCACTTT. Its translation is CASSLRSYNSPLHF.

DNA of the CDR3: TGTGCCAGCAGCTCACGAGTACTTACGGAAACAGGGAAGAACACTGAAGCTTTCTTT. This codes for CASSSRVLTETGKNTEAFF. The V call is TRBV12-1, the J call TRBJ1-1; the D call in the table, TRBD1, was not verified against the DNA. TRBV12-1 is a pseudogene locus. The CDR3 contains 19 residues.

This chain connects TRBV12-3 or TRBV12-4 to TRBJ2-7; a weak D match, TRBD2 (5 bases). The CDR3 is made up of 11 amino acids. V lost 6 bases to trimming and J lost 4 bases, with 7 bases between them. The CDR3 sequence is CASSVAYEQYF. CDR3 coding DNA: TGTGCCAGCAGCGTAGCGTACGAGCAGTACTTC.

In DNA form, the CDR3 reads TGTGCCAGCAGCCCCCAGCCGGGGAGCTCCTACGAGCAGTACTTC. Residues: CASSPQPGSSYEQYF. The chain links TRBV9 to TRBJ2-7; D might be TRBD2 (5 bases). Germline CDR1 SGDLS, CDR2 YYNGEE. The CDR3 covers 15 residues. Between the trimmed V and J ends, which lost 4 bases and 0 bases, there was a span of 14 bases.

V and J are TRBV6-2 or TRBV6-3 and TRBJ2-7; perhaps D is TRBD1 or TRBD2 (5 bases each). Trimming removed 5 bases at V and 3 bases at J, with 14 bases between. Germline V gives CDR1 MNHEY, CDR2 SVGEGT. The CDR3 is 14 residues long. The CDR3 region has the DNA TGTGCCAGCAGTCGTCCGGGACGCCTCTACGAGCAGTACTTC. Protein sequence: CASSRPGRLYEQYF.

This clone was seen a single time. The same CDR3 arises from other DNA sequences in this sample as well. V and J are TRBV7-9 and TRBJ1-5, with D maybe TRBD1 (5 bases). V was clipped by 5 bases and J by 4 bases, with 9 bases between them. The CDR3 contains 13 residues. Germline loops: CDR1 SEHNR, CDR2 FQNEAQ (reference sequence). CDR3 coding DNA: TGTGCCAGCAGCCTATCAGGGAATCAGCCCCAGCATTTT. Its translation: CASSLSGNQPQHF.

V usage is TRBV7-2 and J usage is TRBJ2-7; D is unresolved. The CDR3 is 15 residues long. V was cut by 1 base and J by 2 bases, with 12 bases left in between. Germline CDR1 reads SGHTA; CDR2 reads FQGNSA. The CDR3 region has the DNA TGTGCCAGCAGCTTAGGTCTCACTATCGCCTACGAGCAGTACTTC. Protein product: CASSLGLTIAYEQYF.

This clone was seen a handful of times. The V call is TRBV27, the J call TRBJ1-1; 9 nucleotides match TRBD1. The CDR3 is 14 amino acids. Trimming took 0 bases from V and 4 from J; bases not matched to a gene: 0. The V gene's germline CDR1 is MNHEY and CDR2 SMNVEV (reference sequence). The CDR3 DNA follows: TGTGCCAGCAGTTTATCGACAGGGGGCACTGAAGCTTTCTTT. It encodes CASSLSTGGTEAFF.

The chain uses TRBV2 and TRBJ1-1, with no clear D. The CDR3 is 15 amino acids. Trimming pared 5 bases from V and 0 bases from J, leaving 13 bases between. CDR1 is SNHLY, CDR2 FYNNEI, per germline. The CDR3 here is CASSLRVQMNTEAFF. For the CDR3, the DNA is TGTGCCAGCAGTCTACGGGTACAGATGAACACTGAAGCTTTCTTT.

The rearrangement links TRBV13 to TRBJ2-3; D uncertain. Germline loops: CDR1 PRHDT, CDR2 FYEKMQ (reference sequence). V lost 7 bases and J 2 bases, leaving 10 bases between the germline ends. The CDR3 has 13 amino acids. This chain's CDR3 is CASTTDATDTQYF. As DNA, the CDR3 is TGTGCCAGCACCACGGACGCCACAGATACGCAGTATTTT.

This chain connects TRBV24-1 to TRBJ2-6, with D hard to call. The CDR3 is 15 residues long. V lost 10 bases, J lost 0 bases, and 12 bases lay in between. CDR1 is KGHDR and CDR2 is SFDVKD in the germline V gene. The chain's CDR3 is CATSPESSGANVLTF. In DNA, the CDR3 is TGTGCCACGTCTCCGGAGAGCTCTGGGGCCAACGTCCTGACTTTC.

The DNA for the CDR3 is TGCGCCAGCAGCTTCACAGGAGCGGATACGCAGTATTTT. Amino acids: CASSFTGADTQYF. The chain joins TRBV5-1 to TRBJ2-3; a weak D match, TRBD1 (5 bases). Trimming removed 2 bases at V and 6 bases at J, with 10 bases between. This CDR3 has 13 amino acids. Germline V lookup: CDR1 SGHRS, CDR2 YFSETQ. The full variable domain, rest sourced from reference TRBV5-1 and TRBJ2-3, is KAGVTQTPRYLIKTRGQQVTLSCSPISGHRSVSWYQQTPGQGLQFLFEYFSETQRNKGNFPGRFSGRQFSNSRSEMNVSTLELGDSALYLCASSFTGADTQYFGPGTRLTVL.

This clone was detected only a few times. The CDR3 protein is CAIRGELAGVEETQYF. The CDR3 bases are TGTGCCATCCGGGGGGAACTAGCGGGAGTAGAAGAGACCCAGTACTTC. The V and J genes are TRBV10-3 and TRBJ2-5, with 11 bases aligning to TRBD2. Germline loops: CDR1 ENHRY, CDR2 SYGVKD. V gave up 8 bases and J gave up 3 bases; unmatched junction bases: 11. This CDR3 is 16 amino acids long.

V is TRBV13 and J is TRBJ2-7, with 7 bases fitting TRBD1. The germline V gene has CDR1 PRHDT and CDR2 FYEKMQ (reference sequence). The V segment lost 1 base and the J segment 4 bases; nucleotides outside the gene matches: 4. The CDR3 is 14 amino acids. As DNA, the CDR3 is TGTGCCAGCAGCTTAGACAGGGGACAATACGAGCAGTACTTC. Translation: CASSLDRGQYEQYF.